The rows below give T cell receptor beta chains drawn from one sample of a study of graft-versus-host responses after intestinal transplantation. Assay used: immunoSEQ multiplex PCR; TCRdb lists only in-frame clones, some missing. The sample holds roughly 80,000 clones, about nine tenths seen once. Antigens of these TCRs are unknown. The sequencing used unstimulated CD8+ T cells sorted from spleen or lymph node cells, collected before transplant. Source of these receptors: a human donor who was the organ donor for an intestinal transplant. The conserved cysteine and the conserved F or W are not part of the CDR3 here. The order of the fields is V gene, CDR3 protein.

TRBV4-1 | ASSQIAGGLSNEQF
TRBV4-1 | ASSPVASRDYEQY
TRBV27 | ASARDGLNTEAF
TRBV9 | ASSSWGTDTQY
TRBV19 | ASSLAQGYEQY
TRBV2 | ASSEEGGAGGYEQY
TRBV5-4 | ASSLGPARGSNIQY
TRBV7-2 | ASSHGGRAYEQY
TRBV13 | ASSLGGGGEQF
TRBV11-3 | ASSLGPANEQF
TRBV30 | AWSVLGGQPQH
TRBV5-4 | ASSLDRTANYGYT
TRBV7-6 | ASSFGVGNEQF
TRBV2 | ASSAPGQGGWTGELF
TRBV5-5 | ASSLLGAGYEDEQY
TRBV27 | ASSEPGQGVEDTQY
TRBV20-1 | SAIETQY
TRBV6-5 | ASSLGPDYGYT
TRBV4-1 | ASSQEPGQGLAIY
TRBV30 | AWSTANYGYT
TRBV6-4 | ASSDSTGGAPDTQY
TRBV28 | ASSMVGGGINYGYT
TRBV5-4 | ASSPYRGSYEQY
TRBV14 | ASSPLQGSNYGYT
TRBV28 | ASNPPRQGGGQPQH
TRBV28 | ASSPRTSGGYNEQF
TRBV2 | ASSGDIGTSEQY
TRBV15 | ATSRVWGDPEFYNEQF
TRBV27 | ASSIRGRGLRSEQY
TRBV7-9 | ASSASSGDGYT
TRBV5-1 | ASSLAVNTEAF
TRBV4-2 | ASSPWASGYGYT
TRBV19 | ASSPDFRVSSGNEQF